What follows are 4 T cell receptor beta chains derived from one specimen sequenced in a study of shared clonotypes between healthy human individuals. Assay used: immunoSEQ multiplex PCR; TCRdb lists only in-frame clones, some missing. The table lists approximately 2.1 million clones, approximately 95% of them singletons, with 0.35% to 0.45% in the top ten. The specimen was naive CD4+ T cells from PBMCs. Subset defined: CD45RA+ positively selected. The source of these receptors is a man aged 18 to 30 in good health. Some clones in this sample may be carry-over from other donors' samples.

V and J are TRBV30 and TRBJ1-2; 8 nucleotides line up with TRBD1. The CDR3 spans 17 residues. V lost 2 bases, J lost 1 base, and 12 bases stayed unmatched. Germline assignment: CDR1 GTSNPN and CDR2 SVGIG (reference sequence). CDR3 nucleotide sequence: TGTGCCTGGAGTAGAGACCCCGACAGGGGAAATAACTATGGCTACACCTTC. This gives the protein CAWSRDPDRGNNYGYTF.

This chain uses TRBV5-1 with TRBJ2-3, with 8 positions matching TRBD1. The germline gives CDR1 SGHRS, CDR2 YFSETQ. The ends lost 5 bases at V and 1 base at J; junction bases unmatched: 3. The CDR3 is 14 residues long. The CDR3 region is CASRTTGGTDTQYF. Written as DNA, the CDR3 is TGCGCCAGCAGAACGACAGGGGGCACAGATACGCAGTATTTT.

The chain links TRBV2 to TRBJ2-3; TRBD2 is a possible D gene (5 bases). Trimming stripped 6 bases from V and 1 base from J, with 11 bases between. The germline gives CDR1 SNHLY, CDR2 FYNNEI. CDR3 length: 14 amino acids. The DNA for the CDR3 is TGTGCCAGCAGCTTGAGGGTTCGCACAGATACGCAGTATTTT. This translates into CASSLRVRTDTQYF. The whole variable domain, remainder taken from reference TRBV2 and TRBJ2-3, is EPEVTQTPSHQVTQMGQEVILRCVPISNHLYFYWYRQILGQKVEFLVSFYNNEISEKSEIFDDQFSVERPDGSNFTLKIRSTKLEDSAMYFCASSLRVRTDTQYFGPGTRLTVL.

This clone was counted once. The CDR3 loop is CASSPSGGFYNEQFF. DNA for the CDR3: TGTGCCAGCAGCCCGAGCGGGGGCTTTTACAATGAGCAGTTCTTC. This rearrangement joins TRBV4-2 to TRBJ2-1, with 8 bases aligning to TRBD2. The V segment lost 4 bases and the J segment 4 bases; nucleotides outside the gene matches: 6. CDR1 is LGHNA, CDR2 YNFKEQ, per germline. The CDR3 totals 15 residues.